The sequence of this TCR beta chain was determined in a study of blood T cell repertoires in COVID-19. About the study: COVID-19 samples, acute and convalescent, were from the United States, Italy and Spain. In each case, the material was cDNA or gDNA derived from T cells, B-cell-depleted T cells, or PBMCs.

The CDR3 extends over 16 amino acids. V was shortened by 6 bases and J by 0 bases, with 15 bases between the two germline ends. CDR1 and CDR2 (germline): MNHEY, SMNVEV (reference sequence). In the source study's methods: How many nucleated cells were present was estimated from reference gene primer amplification. Sequencing used immunoSEQ multiplex PCR; TCRdb keeps in-frame clones, though not all of them. The D gene and trimming were derived from the DNA, and the V and J assignments and clone size from that table. The sample records roughly 230,000 clones, roughly 84% being singletons. The origin of this receptor is a middle-aged man with acute or convalescent COVID-19. Sequencing was performed on peripheral blood. The V and J genes are TRBV27 and TRBJ2-1; D is unclear. The CDR3, as DNA: TGTGCCAGCAGCCGCGACCCGCGGAGCTCCTACAATGAGCAGTTCTTC. This encodes CASSRDPRSSYNEQFF.